A single T cell receptor beta chain is shown here with its context. The CDR3 covers 12 residues. V gave up 6 bases and J gave up 8 bases, with 16 bases separating them. Per germline, CDR1 SQVTM and CDR2 ANQGSEA. The data are from a study of blood T cell repertoires in COVID-19. Study summary: From the United States, Italy and Spain came samples of acute and convalescent COVID-19. Nucleic acid was either cDNA or gDNA, and it came from T cells, B-cell-depleted T cells, or PBMCs.

Original methodology: Amplification of reference gene primers was used by the study to estimate nucleated cell counts. Clones were read by immunoSEQ multiplex PCR, and TCRdb kept only the in-frame ones, dropping some. V, J and clone size are those of that table, while D and trimming were read from the DNA. In the table there are around 140,000 clones, about nine tenths of which are singletons. The source of this sequence is a man in his forties or fifties who had recovered from COVID-19. The specimen sequenced was peripheral blood. The gene calls are TRBV29-1 and TRBJ1-1; D remains ambiguous. In DNA, the CDR3 is TGCAGCGTACTCCGTTTATCCTCCGAAGCTTTCTTT. It encodes CSVLRLSSEAFF.